The T cell receptor (beta chain) under discussion was sequenced for a study of Ad26.COV2.S vaccination and SARS-CoV-2 variants. Study-level information: Participant was drawn from the COV1001 Ad26.COV2.S trial arm. Recipients of Ad26.COV2.S got it intramuscularly, once or twice 56 days apart.

Profiled with immunoSEQ multiplex PCR; TCRdb holds only in-frame clones, not every one. The sample consists of over 400,000 clones, roughly 90% of them appearing once. A remark on this clone: As yet, its antigen is unknown.

The V and J ends lost 0 bases and 1 base respectively, with 4 bases between them. Germline lookup yields CDR1 LGHNA and CDR2 YSLEER. The CDR3 length is 14 residues. Specified treatment: roughly 20 received Ad26.COV2.S at low or high dose, single or two shots; a few received placebo; per-sample allocation not given. On day 63 after the first injection, vaccine and placebo recipients gave samples. Study conclusions and caveats: Substantial breadth was reported for post-vaccination spike-specific CD8+ and CD4+ T cells. Analytic work on TCR breadth and depth might have understated the full extent of total T cell responses.

This material consisted of peripheral blood, taken in a trial of Ad26.COV2.S vaccine versus placebo. The chain links TRBV4-3 to TRBJ1-5; D not certain. This TCR was recovered from a person between 18 and 65 years old who received the Ad26.COV2.S COVID-19 vaccine or a placebo. CDR3 loop: CASSQDHSNQPQHF. The CDR3 nucleotides are TGCGCCAGCAGCCAAGATCACAGCAATCAGCCCCAGCATTTT.